This TCR beta chain was retrieved from a study of blood T cell repertoires in COVID-19. The CDR3 is 14 residues long. Trimming pared 5 bases from V and 0 bases from J, leaving 11 bases between. Germline V gene sequence: CDR1 KGHSH, CDR2 LQKENI. TCRdb keeps only in-frame clones here, not all; method: immunoSEQ multiplex PCR. The profile shows fewer than 200,000 clones, around 82% of them singletons. This TCR was recovered from a woman in her thirties or forties with COVID-19, enrolled during active disease. The sequencing sample was made of peripheral blood. This chain uses TRBV18 with TRBJ2-7; tentative D call: TRBD2 (6 bases). In DNA, the CDR3 is TGTGCCAGCTCAAGCTCCGGGGGCTCCTACGAGCAGTACTTC. It codes for CASSSSGGSYEQYF.